In this sample, the clone carrying this TCR beta chain turned up many times. The target antigen is unknown. TCR alpha and TCR beta cDNA libraries carrying sample barcodes and UMIs were produced by 5'RACE using constant-segment primers. TCRdb processed the 5' RACE reads anew with MiXCR; each CDR3 protein has one entry. Of fewer than 550,000 distinct CDR3 sequences listed, approximately 20% were seen once; the top ten hold 8.4%. The germline CDR1 and CDR2 sequences are SQVTM and ANQGSEA. The CDR3 sequence is 13 residues long. Trimming shortened V by 3 bases and J by 2 bases, and 10 bases separated the two germline ends. These data are taken from a study of T-cell memory formation after mild COVID-19. Findings of the study overall: Contracting clones from day 15 to 85 had balanced CD4/CD8; later expanders favoured CD4+. Unconfirmed was the SARS-CoV-2 specificity of second-wave clones that peaked on day 37. Memory sampled before infection contained some responding clones, suggesting cross-reactive memory joined.

This TCR was sampled from an adult woman who had mild COVID-19 (a few samples of this study predate the infection). Cell type and time point are not known. The chain recombines TRBV29-1 with TRBJ2-5, with D unclear. Source material: PBMCs or a T cell subset sorted from them (not recorded which). In nucleotides, the CDR3 is TGCAGCGTTGATCTGGGCAGGCAAGAGACCCAGTACTTC. It specifies CSVDLGRQETQYF.